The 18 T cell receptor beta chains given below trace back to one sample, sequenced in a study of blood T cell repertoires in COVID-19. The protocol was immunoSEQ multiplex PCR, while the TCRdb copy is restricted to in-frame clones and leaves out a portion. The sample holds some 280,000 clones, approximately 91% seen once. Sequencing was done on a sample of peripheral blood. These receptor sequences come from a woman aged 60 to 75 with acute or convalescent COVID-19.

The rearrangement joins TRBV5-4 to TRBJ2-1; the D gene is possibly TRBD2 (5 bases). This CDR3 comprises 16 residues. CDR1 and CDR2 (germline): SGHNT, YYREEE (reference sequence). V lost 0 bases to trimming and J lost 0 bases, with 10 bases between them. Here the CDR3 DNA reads TGTGCCAGCAGCTTGGGAGGGAGCGCCTCCTACAATGAGCAGTTCTTC. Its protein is CASSLGGSASYNEQFF.

CDR3 amino acids: CASSARPAGSYNEQFF. The CDR3 DNA reads TGTGCCAGCAGTGCAAGGCCAGCGGGCTCCTACAATGAGCAGTTCTTC. The rearrangement joins TRBV6-4 to TRBJ2-1; TRBD2 is a possible D gene (6 bases). Germline CDR1 reads MRHNA; CDR2 reads SNTAGT. This CDR3 spans 16 amino acids. Trimming shortened V by 4 bases and J by 0 bases, and 13 bases separated the two germline ends.

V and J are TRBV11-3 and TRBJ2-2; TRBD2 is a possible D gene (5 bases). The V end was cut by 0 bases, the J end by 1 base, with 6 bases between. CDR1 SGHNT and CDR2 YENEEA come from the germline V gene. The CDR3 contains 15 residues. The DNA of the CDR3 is TGTGCCAGCAGCTTAGACGGGGTGAACACCGGGGAGCTGTTTTTT. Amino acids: CASSLDGVNTGELFF.

The CDR3 region has the DNA TGTGCCAGCAGCCAAGAGGGGGCGAACGGAAACACCATATATTTT. Translation gives CASSQEGANGNTIYF. The J gene is TRBJ1-3, the V gene TRBV3-1 (or the pseudogene TRBV3-2); TRBD1 might be the D (6 bases). Trimming pared 0 bases from V and 4 bases from J, leaving 10 bases between. CDR3 size: 15 residues. Germline CDR1 is LGHDT and CDR2 is YNNKEL (reference sequence).

Here the CDR3 DNA reads TGTGCCAGCAGTACTGACAGGGGACGACAGCCCCAGCATTTT. This translates into CASSTDRGRQPQHF. The chain joins TRBV6-5 to TRBJ1-5; 8 bases align to TRBD1. This CDR3 has 14 amino acids. The germline V gene encodes CDR1 MNHEY and CDR2 SVGAGI. The junction had 7 bases not matched to a gene; V was cut back by 5 bases and J by 7 bases.

The CDR3 region is CASSWQGSTEAFF. CDR3 DNA: TGTGCCAGCAGCTGGCAGGGGAGCACTGAAGCTTTCTTT. This sequence joins TRBV5-6 and TRBJ1-1, with D perhaps TRBD1 (6 bases). V was trimmed by 3 bases and J by 4 bases, leaving 10 bases between them. The CDR3 is 13 residues long. CDR1 and CDR2 (germline): SGHDT, YYEEEE.

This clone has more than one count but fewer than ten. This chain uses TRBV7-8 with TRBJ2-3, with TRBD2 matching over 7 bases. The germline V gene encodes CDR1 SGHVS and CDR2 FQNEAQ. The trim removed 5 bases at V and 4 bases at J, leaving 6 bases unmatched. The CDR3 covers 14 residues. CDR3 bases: TGTGCCAGCAGCGGGCGGGACTACCCAGATACGCAGTATTTT. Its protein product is CASSGRDYPDTQYF.

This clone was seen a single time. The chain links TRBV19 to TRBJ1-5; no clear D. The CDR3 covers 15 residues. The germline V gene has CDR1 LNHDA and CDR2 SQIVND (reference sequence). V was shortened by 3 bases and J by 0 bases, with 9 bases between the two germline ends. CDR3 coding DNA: TGTGCCAGTAGTATTGGGCAGCTTAGCAATCAGCCCCAGCATTTT. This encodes CASSIGQLSNQPQHF.

The DNA of the CDR3 is TGTGCCAGCCTAAGTATAAATACGCAGTATTTT. Amino acids: CASLSINTQYF. The V gene is TRBV6-5, the J gene TRBJ2-3; no reliable D call. The germline V gene has CDR1 MNHEY and CDR2 SVGAGI. The V end was cut by 8 bases, the J end by 7 bases, with 10 bases between. CDR3 length: 11 amino acids.

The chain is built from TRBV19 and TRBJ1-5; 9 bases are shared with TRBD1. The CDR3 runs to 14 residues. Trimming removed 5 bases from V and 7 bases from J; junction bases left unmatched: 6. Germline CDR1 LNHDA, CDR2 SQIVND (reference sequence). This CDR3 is CASSAGQGKQPQHF. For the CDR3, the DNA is TGTGCCAGTAGTGCGGGACAGGGAAAGCAGCCCCAGCATTTT. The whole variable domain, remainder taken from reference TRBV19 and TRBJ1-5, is DGGITQSPKYLFRKEGQNVTLSCEQNLNHDAMYWYRQDPGQGLRLIYYSQIVNDFQKGDIAEGYSVSREKKESFPLTVTSAQKNPTAFYLCASSAGQGKQPQHFGDGTRLSIL.

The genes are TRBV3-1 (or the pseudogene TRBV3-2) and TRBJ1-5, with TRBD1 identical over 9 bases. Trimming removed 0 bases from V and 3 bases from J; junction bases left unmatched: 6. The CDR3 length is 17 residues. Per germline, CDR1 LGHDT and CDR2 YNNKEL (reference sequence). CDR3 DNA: TGTGCCAGCAGCCAAGAGAGGACAGGGGTTGACAATCAGCCCCAGCATTTT. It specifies CASSQERTGVDNQPQHF.

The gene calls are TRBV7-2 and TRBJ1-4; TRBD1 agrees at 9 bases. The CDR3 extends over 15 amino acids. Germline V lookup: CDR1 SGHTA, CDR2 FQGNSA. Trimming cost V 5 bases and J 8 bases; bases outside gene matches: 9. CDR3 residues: CASSLLGQGGEKLFF. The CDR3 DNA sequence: TGTGCCAGCAGCCTGCTGGGACAGGGTGGAGAAAAACTGTTTTTT.

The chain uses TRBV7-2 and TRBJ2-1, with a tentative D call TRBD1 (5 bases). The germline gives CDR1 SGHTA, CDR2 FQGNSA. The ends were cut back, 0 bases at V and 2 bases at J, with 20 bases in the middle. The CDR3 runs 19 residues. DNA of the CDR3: TGTGCCAGCAGCTTAGCGCTTCGTAAGACAGTCCAAGCCTACAATGAGCAGTTCTTC. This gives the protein CASSLALRKTVQAYNEQFF.

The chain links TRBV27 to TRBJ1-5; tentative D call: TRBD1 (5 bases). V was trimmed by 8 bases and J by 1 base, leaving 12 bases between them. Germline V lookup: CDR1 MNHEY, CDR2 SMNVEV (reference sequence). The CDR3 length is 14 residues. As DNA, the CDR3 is TGTGCCAGCTCGCTTGGGGCGAGCAATCAGCCCCAGCATTTT. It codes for CASSLGASNQPQHF.

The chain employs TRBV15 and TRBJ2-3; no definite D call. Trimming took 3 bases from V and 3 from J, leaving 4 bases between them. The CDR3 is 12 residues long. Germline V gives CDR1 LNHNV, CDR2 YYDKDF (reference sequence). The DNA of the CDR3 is TGTGCCACCAGCAGCGGGACAGATACGCAGTATTTT. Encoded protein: CATSSGTDTQYF.

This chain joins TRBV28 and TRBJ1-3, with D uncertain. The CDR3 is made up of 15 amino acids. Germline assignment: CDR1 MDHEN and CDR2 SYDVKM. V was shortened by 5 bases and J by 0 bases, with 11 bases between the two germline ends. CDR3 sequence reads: CASSPLPYSGNTIYF. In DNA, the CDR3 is TGTGCCAGCAGTCCCCTCCCGTACTCTGGAAACACCATATATTTT.

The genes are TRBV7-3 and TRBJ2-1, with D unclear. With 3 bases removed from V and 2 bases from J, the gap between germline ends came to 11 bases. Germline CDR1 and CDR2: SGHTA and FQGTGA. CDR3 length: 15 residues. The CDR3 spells CASSFGGGAYNEQFF. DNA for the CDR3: TGTGCCAGCAGCTTTGGTGGCGGTGCCTACAATGAGCAGTTCTTC.

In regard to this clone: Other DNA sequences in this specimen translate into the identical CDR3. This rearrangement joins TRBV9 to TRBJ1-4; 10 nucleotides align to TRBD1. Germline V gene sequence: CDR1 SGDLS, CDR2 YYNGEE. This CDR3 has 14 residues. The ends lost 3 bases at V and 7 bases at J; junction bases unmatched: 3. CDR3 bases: TGTGCCAGCAGCGACCGGGACAGGGGTGAAAAACTGTTTTTT. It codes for CASSDRDRGEKLFF. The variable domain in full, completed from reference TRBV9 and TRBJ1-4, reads DSGVTQTPKHLITATGQRVTLRCSPRSGDLSVYWYQQSLDQGLQFLIQYYNGEERAKGNILERFSAQQFPDLHSELNLSSLELGDSALYFCASSDRDRGEKLFFGSGTQLSVL.